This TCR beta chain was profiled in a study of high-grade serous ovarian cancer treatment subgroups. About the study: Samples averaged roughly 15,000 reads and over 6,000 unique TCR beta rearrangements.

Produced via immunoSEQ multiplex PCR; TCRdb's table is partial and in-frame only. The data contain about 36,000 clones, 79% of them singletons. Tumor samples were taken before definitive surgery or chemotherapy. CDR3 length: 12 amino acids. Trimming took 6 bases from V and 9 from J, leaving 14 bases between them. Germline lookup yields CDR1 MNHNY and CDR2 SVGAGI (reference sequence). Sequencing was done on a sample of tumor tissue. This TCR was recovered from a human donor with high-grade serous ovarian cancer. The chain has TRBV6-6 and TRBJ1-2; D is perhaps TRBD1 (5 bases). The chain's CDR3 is CASSIKPGRYTF. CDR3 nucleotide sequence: TGTGCCAGCAGCATTAAACCGGGGCGCTACACCTTC.